The 13 T cell receptor beta chains below were found in one sample sequenced in a study of T cell responses to AZD1222 COVID-19 vaccine. Repertoires were generated with immunoSEQ multiplex PCR, while TCRdb's copy carries only in-frame clones and drops some. Of approximately 170,000 clones listed, about 92% are singletons. The material sequenced was peripheral blood, taken 28 days after the second AZD1222 dose. These receptors originate from an adult who received the AZD1222 COVID-19 vaccine.

This chain joins TRBV4-2 and TRBJ2-1; maybe TRBD1 (6 bases). Germline V CDR1 and CDR2: LGHNA, YNFKEQ. Trimming cost V 4 bases and J 2 bases, with 12 bases left between them. This CDR3 has 15 amino acids. In DNA, the CDR3 is TGTGCCAGCAGCCCGATAGAGGGGGCCTACAATGAGCAGTTCTTC. Protein product: CASSPIEGAYNEQFF.

The V call is TRBV4-2, the J call TRBJ1-2; D is uncertain. The CDR3 has 13 amino acids. The ends were cut back, 1 base at V and 5 bases at J, with 8 bases in the middle. Germline V gives CDR1 LGHNA, CDR2 YNFKEQ. CDR3 sequence: CASSQGTDYGYTF. CDR3 coding DNA: TGTGCCAGCAGCCAAGGTACAGATTATGGCTACACCTTC.

The chain is built from TRBV6-4 and TRBJ2-3; D might be TRBD1 (5 bases). Germline V gene sequence: CDR1 MRHNA, CDR2 SNTAGT. V gave up 0 bases and J gave up 4 bases, with 11 bases separating them. The CDR3 sequence is 15 residues long. CDR3 nucleotide sequence: TGTGCCAGCAGTGACTCCCGCCAGGGCGCAGATACGCAGTATTTT. Its protein product is CASSDSRQGADTQYF.

J is TRBJ2-7 and V is TRBV9, with D unresolved. CDR3 size: 14 residues. Trimming pared 1 base from V and 0 bases from J, leaving 8 bases between. CDR1 and CDR2 from the germline V gene are SGDLS and YYNGEE. CDR3 in DNA: TGTGCCAGCAGCGTAACCAGTATCTCCTACGAGCAGTACTTC. Its protein is CASSVTSISYEQYF. Based on the CDR3 plus reference TRBV9 and TRBJ2-7, the full variable domain is DSGVTQTPKHLITATGQRVTLRCSPRSGDLSVYWYQQSLDQGLQFLIQYYNGEERAKGNILERFSAQQFPDLHSELNLSSLELGDSALYFCASSVTSISYEQYFGPGTRLTVT.

J is TRBJ1-2 and V is TRBV19; possible D gene TRBD1, 6 bases. CDR3 length equals 14 residues. From germline, CDR1 is LNHDA and CDR2 SQIVND (reference sequence). V gave up 5 bases and J gave up 4 bases, with 14 bases separating them. The chain's CDR3 is CASSGGRRSYGYTF. In nucleotides, the CDR3 is TGTGCCAGTAGTGGGGGGCGAAGGAGCTATGGCTACACCTTC.

This sequence joins TRBV9 and TRBJ1-6, with a possible D match to TRBD1 (6 bases). Trimming removed 0 bases at V and 10 bases at J, with 8 bases between. This CDR3 region has 13 residues. In germline, CDR1 is SGDLS, CDR2 YYNGEE. Written as DNA, the CDR3 is TGTGCCAGCAGCGTAGGGCAGGGGTCACCCCTCCACTTT. Its protein is CASSVGQGSPLHF.

This clone appeared a single time. J is TRBJ1-2 and V is TRBV6-1; unclear D gene. V was shortened by 0 bases and J by 2 bases, with 10 bases between the two germline ends. Germline CDR1 is MNHNS and CDR2 is SASEGT. The CDR3 totals 15 residues. Here the CDR3 DNA reads TGTGCCAGCAGTGAAGCGCTGGTACAGAACTATGGCTACACCTTC. This sequence encodes CASSEALVQNYGYTF.

This sequence joins TRBV7-8 and TRBJ1-2, with D possibly matching TRBD1 (5 bases). With 1 base removed from V and 2 bases from J, the gap between germline ends came to 17 bases. Germline assignment: CDR1 SGHVS and CDR2 FQNEAQ. The CDR3 is 17 amino acids. The CDR3 protein is CASSLDPPTGDNYGYTF. The CDR3 DNA reads as TGTGCCAGCAGCTTAGACCCTCCCACAGGTGACAACTATGGCTACACCTTC.

The chain has TRBV6-5 and TRBJ2-3; TRBD2 matches at 9 bases. The germline CDR1 and CDR2 sequences are MNHEY and SVGAGI. This CDR3 is 16 amino acids long. The J segment lost 6 bases and the V segment lost 0 bases, leaving 7 bases of the junction unmatched. The CDR3 loop is CASSYSMVAGVDTQYF. The CDR3 nucleotides read TGTGCCAGCAGTTACTCGATGGTAGCGGGGGTGGATACGCAGTATTTT.

The V call is TRBV7-2, the J call TRBJ1-6; tentative D call: TRBD1 (5 bases). Germline V gene data show CDR1 as SGHTA and CDR2 as FQGNSA. The CDR3 totals 18 residues. V lost 1 base, J lost 0 bases, and 13 bases lay in between. The chain's CDR3 is CASSLGYRSSSYNSPLHF. DNA of the CDR3: TGTGCCAGCAGCTTAGGGTACAGGTCGAGCTCCTATAATTCACCCCTCCACTTT.

The gene calls are TRBV19 and TRBJ1-5; unclear D gene. CDR1 and CDR2 from the germline V gene are LNHDA and SQIVND (reference sequence). The ends were cut back, 3 bases at V and 4 bases at J, with 10 bases in the middle. CDR3 length: 14 residues. The CDR3 DNA sequence: TGTGCCAGTAGTATCTGGGCAGTTAATCAGCCCCAGCATTTT. Its translation is CASSIWAVNQPQHF.

The chain uses TRBV4-2 and TRBJ2-3, with D possibly being TRBD1 (8 bases). This CDR3 is built from 14 residues. The V end was cut by 2 bases, the J end by 9 bases, with 15 bases between. Germline V gene lookup returns CDR1 LGHNA and CDR2 YNFKEQ. The CDR3 spells CASSQQTGGGTQYF. DNA for the CDR3: TGTGCCAGCAGCCAACAAACAGGGGGAGGGACGCAGTATTTT.

The V and J genes are TRBV20-1 and TRBJ1-1, with D possibly TRBD1 on 5 matching bases. CDR3 length: 11 residues. Germline lookup yields CDR1 DFQATT and CDR2 SNEGSKA (reference sequence). The V end lost 7 bases, the J end lost 4 bases, and 10 bases lay between the germline ends. CDR3 residues: CSGAGSTEAFF. In DNA, the CDR3 is TGCAGTGGGGCAGGGAGCACTGAAGCTTTCTTT.